This entry lists 26 T cell receptor beta chains sequenced from one sample in a study of metastatic and nonmetastatic thyroid tumors. Not a single patient had been given any form of treatment at any point before undergoing thyroid surgery. TCRdb re-called clones via MiXCR from the PCR reads. The sample consists of about 90,000 clones, approximately 9% of them appearing once. Material: blood. The receptors shown here come from a female donor with papillary thyroid cancer or a benign thyroid nodule (not recorded which). Some clones in this sample may be carry-over from other donors' samples.

Ten or more counts support this clone. CDR3 residues: CSAPPGRGGPETQYF. For the CDR3, the DNA is TGCAGTGCCCCCCCAGGGCGGGGGGGTCCAGAGACCCAGTACTTC. This chain connects TRBV20-1 to TRBJ2-5; TRBD2 matches 9 bases. The ends lost 6 bases at V and 4 bases at J; junction bases unmatched: 12. Germline V lookup: CDR1 DFQATT, CDR2 SNEGSKA (reference sequence). The CDR3 has 15 amino acids.

This clone was seen only a few times. This chain connects TRBV6-5 to TRBJ1-3; no reliable D call. Trimming cost V 3 bases and J 4 bases, with 10 bases left between them. CDR3 length: 14 residues. Germline CDR1 and CDR2: MNHEY and SVGAGI. CDR3 in amino acids: CASSYVSAGNTIYF. The CDR3 DNA reads as TGTGCCAGCAGTTATGTCAGTGCCGGAAACACCATATATTTT.

Many counts were recorded for this clone. This sequence joins TRBV5-5 and TRBJ2-2; the match to TRBD2 covers 7 bases. The V gene's germline CDR1 is SGHKS and CDR2 YYEKEE (reference sequence). This CDR3 has 18 amino acids. J gave up 4 bases and V 2 bases, and 14 bases lay outside the gene matches. The CDR3 coding sequence is TGTGCCAGCAGCTTTTTCGGGGAGCGGGGCTCTTCCACCGGGGAGCTGTTTTTT. Encoded protein: CASSFFGERGSSTGELFF.

A word on this clone: An end of the junction does not agree with germline; a read error may underlie this. This chain uses TRBV12-3 or TRBV12-4 with TRBJ1-1, with a weak D call TRBD1 (5 bases). The CDR3 totals 13 residues. The CDR3 loop is CASTLFGAGLALF. The CDR3 DNA follows: TGCGCCAGCACCCTATTCGGGGCAGGACTAGCTTTATTT.

This clone was seen a handful of times. V usage is TRBV19 and J usage is TRBJ2-5; 9 bases map to TRBD1. With V trimmed by 4 bases and J by 2 bases, 5 bases remained unmatched. The germline CDR1 and CDR2 sequences are LNHDA and SQIVND (reference sequence). CDR3 length: 15 residues. For the CDR3, the DNA is TGTGCCAGTAGTACTCTCGGACAGGGGCAAGAGACCCAGTACTTC. It specifies CASSTLGQGQETQYF.

This clone appeared many times. This chain connects TRBV15 to TRBJ1-6; D gene unclear. The V end was cut by 0 bases, the J end by 10 bases, with 10 bases between. This CDR3 is built from 14 residues. CDR1 LNHNV and CDR2 YYDKDF come from the germline V gene (reference sequence). CDR3 DNA sequence: TGTGCCACCAGCAGAGATGTCCGCAGATCACCCCTCCACTTT. Its protein product is CATSRDVRRSPLHF.

V usage is TRBV7-2 and J usage is TRBJ1-6; 8 positions match TRBD1. The CDR3 is made up of 15 amino acids. Germline lookup yields CDR1 SGHTA and CDR2 FQGNSA. V was pared by 4 bases and J by 9 bases, with 8 bases of the junction left unmatched. This CDR3 is CASSYRTGNISPLHF. The DNA of the CDR3 is TGTGCCAGCAGCTATAGGACAGGGAATATTTCACCCCTCCACTTT.

This clone showed up many times. The V and J genes are TRBV4-1 and TRBJ1-1; weak D call: TRBD1 (5 bases). The CDR3 extends over 13 amino acids. CDR1 and CDR2 from the germline V gene are MGHRA and YSYEKL. V shed 3 bases and J shed 3 bases, with 8 bases lying between them. CDR3: CASSHRQYTEAFF. The CDR3 DNA reads TGCGCCAGCAGCCATCGACAGTACACTGAAGCTTTCTTT.

Only a few counts were recorded for this clone. V usage is TRBV19 and J usage is TRBJ2-7; 8 bases are a match to TRBD1. The CDR3 consists of 15 residues. The germline CDR1 and CDR2 sequences are LNHDA and SQIVND (reference sequence). Losses at the gene ends were 9 bases for V and 3 bases for J; bases not matched to a gene: 13. This chain's CDR3 is CASRDRDRGFYEQYF. The CDR3 region has the DNA TGTGCCAGCAGGGATCGCGACAGGGGATTCTACGAGCAGTACTTC.

This clone was counted ten times or more. This chain uses TRBV11-3 with TRBJ2-2; no definite D call. V lost 4 bases and J 5 bases, leaving 5 bases between the germline ends. This CDR3 comprises 12 residues. CDR1 and CDR2 from the germline V gene are SGHNT and YENEEA. This chain's CDR3 is CASSSRTGELFF. CDR3 coding DNA: TGTGCCAGCAGCTCGCGGACCGGGGAGCTGTTTTTT.

There are a few counts of this clone. The chain recombines TRBV6-1 with TRBJ1-5, with 9 bases fitting TRBD1. This CDR3 spans 15 amino acids. The V gene end was trimmed by 6 bases and the J gene end by 0 bases; junction bases not matched to a gene: 3. From germline, CDR1 is MNHNS and CDR2 SASEGT. The CDR3 coding sequence is TGTGCCAGCAGATCGACAGGGGGTAGCAATCAGCCCCAGCATTTT. The encoded protein is CASRSTGGSNQPQHF.

Only a few counts were recorded for this clone. This chain joins TRBV10-3 and TRBJ2-2; the D is unclear. This CDR3 region has 12 residues. Germline V lookup: CDR1 ENHRY, CDR2 SYGVKD. V shed 0 bases and J shed 9 bases, with 5 bases lying between them. Here the CDR3 reads CAISESERELFF. DNA for the CDR3: TGTGCCATCAGTGAGTCGGAGAGGGAGCTGTTTTTT.

CDR3: CASSFRGTGPPTIWQYF. The CDR3 coding sequence is TGTGCCAGCAGCTTTCGGGGGACTGGGCCCCCCACTATCTGGCAGTACTTC. The rearrangement uses TRBV5-6 and TRBJ2-7; TRBD2 is a possible D gene (6 bases). Germline loops: CDR1 SGHDT, CDR2 YYEEEE. V lost 2 bases to trimming and J lost 9 bases, with 27 bases between them. CDR3 length equals 17 residues. Variable domain in full (rest from reference TRBV5-6 and TRBJ2-7): DAGVTQSPTHLIKTRGQQVTLRCSPKSGHDTVSWYQQALGQGPQFIFQYYEEEERQRGNFPDRFSGHQFPNYSSELNVNALLLGDSALYLCASSFRGTGPPTIWQYFGPGTRLTVT.

This clone was picked up many times. The chain is built from TRBV5-1 and TRBJ1-3; D uncertain. This CDR3 contains 12 residues. V was cut by 0 bases and J by 4 bases, with 2 bases left in between. Germline V CDR1 and CDR2: SGHRS, YFSETQ. The CDR3 region has the DNA TGCGCCAGCAGCTTGGAAGGAAACACCATATATTTT. Translating gives CASSLEGNTIYF.

This clone was observed at least ten times. J is TRBJ1-3 and V is TRBV6-1, with D maybe TRBD1 (5 bases). V lost 3 bases and J lost 1, with 19 bases in between. There are 18 residues in the CDR3. Germline-derived CDR1 and CDR2 are MNHNS and SASEGT. CDR3 in amino acids: CASSEAPGSFGSGNTIYF. The CDR3 DNA reads as TGTGCCAGCAGTGAGGCGCCAGGGTCTTTTGGGTCTGGAAACACCATATATTTT.

This clone was seen many times. This chain joins TRBV5-1 and TRBJ1-1, with D unresolved. V was trimmed by 0 bases and J by 1 base, leaving 7 bases between them. CDR3 length equals 14 residues. Germline V gives CDR1 SGHRS, CDR2 YFSETQ. The CDR3 DNA follows: TGCGCCAGCAGCTTGGTGGCGGCGAACACTGAAGCTTTCTTT. Translated, it gives CASSLVAANTEAFF.

This clone was found a few times. This may be a read error, as it is one base from a much larger clone. This rearrangement joins TRBV2 to TRBJ1-1, with D possibly TRBD1 on 5 matching bases. The CDR3 totals 14 residues. Germline V lookup: CDR1 SNHLY, CDR2 FYNNEI. Trimming removed 7 bases from V and 3 bases from J, with 15 bases in between. The CDR3 sequence is CASMPGRMDTEAFF. The CDR3 DNA follows: TGTGCCAGCATGCCGGGACGGATGGACACTGAAGCTTTCTTT. Looking up the rest from reference TRBV2 and TRBJ1-1 gives the full variable domain: EPEVTQTPSHQVTQMGQEVILRCVPISNHLYFYWYRQILGQKVEFLVSFYNNEISEKSEIFDDQFSVERPDGSNFTLKIRSTKLEDSAMYFCASMPGRMDTEAFFGQGTRLTVV.

Many counts were recorded for this clone. This rearrangement joins TRBV10-2 to TRBJ2-7; 11 nucleotides match TRBD2. This CDR3 has 17 amino acids. CDR1 and CDR2 (germline): WSHSY, SAAADI. Trimming at V came to 6 bases and at J to 2 bases, leaving 12 bases not matched to a gene. The CDR3, as DNA: TGCGCCAGCAGACTCAATTCCGGGACTAGCGGTGCCTACGAGCAGTACTTC. Its protein is CASRLNSGTSGAYEQYF.

This clone was picked up a small number of times. The rearrangement links TRBV9 to TRBJ2-3, with D possibly matching TRBD1 (6 bases). The CDR3 has 14 residues. Germline CDR1 reads SGDLS; CDR2 reads YYNGEE. V shed 0 bases and J shed 1 base, with 6 bases lying between them. CDR3 sequence reads: CASSVEGGTDTQYF. CDR3 nucleotides: TGTGCCAGCAGCGTAGAGGGGGGCACAGATACGCAGTATTTT.

This clone appeared a single time. The chain carries TRBV5-1 and TRBJ1-3, with unresolved D. V was pared by 8 bases and J by 0 bases, with 15 bases between. The CDR3 sequence is 15 residues long. CDR1 is SGHRS and CDR2 is YFSETQ in the germline V gene. The CDR3 protein is CARNGLMSSGNTIYF. The CDR3 region has the DNA TGCGCCAGGAACGGACTGATGAGCTCTGGAAACACCATATATTTT.

In its sample, this clone was seen many times. The chain carries TRBV5-4 and TRBJ1-5; perhaps TRBD1 as D (5 bases). Trimming cost V 4 bases and J 3 bases, with 11 bases left between them. The V gene's germline CDR1 is SGHNT and CDR2 YYREEE (reference sequence). The CDR3 is made up of 14 amino acids. CDR3 bases: TGTGCCAGCAGCAGGGGACTGAACAATCAGCCCCAGCATTTT. Amino acid sequence: CASSRGLNNQPQHF.

This clone was seen at least ten times. J is TRBJ2-5 and V is TRBV5-1; 7 bases are a match to TRBD1. CDR1 is SGHRS and CDR2 is YFSETQ in the germline V gene. The CDR3 length is 14 residues. V shed 0 bases, J shed 4 bases, and the junction held 3 bases outside the gene matches. CDR3 nucleotide sequence: TGCGCCAGCAGCTTGGAGGGGGCCCCAGAGACCCAGTACTTC. Translating it yields CASSLEGAPETQYF.

This clone came up many times. The gene calls are TRBV20-1 and TRBJ2-7, with a possible D match to TRBD1 (5 bases). The CDR3 has 12 amino acids. Trimming took off 3 bases at V and 0 bases at J, with 6 bases between the two ends. Germline V gives CDR1 DFQATT, CDR2 SNEGSKA (reference sequence). The CDR3 is CSARDNSYEQYF. CDR3 nucleotide sequence: TGCAGTGCTAGGGACAACTCCTACGAGCAGTACTTC.

V gene TRBV6-1 combines with J gene TRBJ2-1; D remains ambiguous. The CDR3 consists of 16 residues. The ends were cut back, 1 base at V and 3 bases at J, with 13 bases in the middle. Germline values: CDR1 MNHNS, CDR2 SASEGT. The CDR3 sequence: CASSEDPRRNYNEQFF. The CDR3 nucleotides read TGTGCCAGCAGTGAAGATCCCCGACGAAACTACAATGAGCAGTTCTTC.

With regard to this clone: A much larger clone lies a single base off, so this may be a read error. The sample carries other DNA sequences with the same CDR3. J is TRBJ1-1 and V is TRBV2, with D hard to call. CDR3 length: 12 amino acids. The V and J ends lost 7 bases and 4 bases respectively, with 10 bases between them. Per the germline V gene, CDR1 is SNHLY and CDR2 is FYNNEI. Here the CDR3 DNA reads TGTGCCAGCACAAGGGTCTCCACTGAAGCTTTCTTT. This sequence encodes CASTRVSTEAFF.

Ten or more counts support this clone. The gene calls are TRBV6-1 and TRBJ1-3; D unclear. The ends were cut back, 8 bases at V and 2 bases at J, with 7 bases in the middle. This CDR3 comprises 12 residues. CDR1 and CDR2 (germline): MNHNS, SASEGT. CDR3 protein: CASRVAGNTIYF. The CDR3, as DNA: TGTGCCAGCCGGGTGGCTGGAAACACCATATATTTT.